The next 16 T cell receptor beta chains were all read from a single sample in a study of cytomegalovirus exposure and HLA in healthy donors. Amplification used 60 Vbeta primers and 13 Jbeta primers. Produced via immunoSEQ multiplex PCR; TCRdb's table is partial and in-frame only. The sample has about 160,000 clones, approximately 81% seen once; the top ten hold 2% to 3%. Sequenced input: PBMCs. Receptors originate from a female donor in good health and CMV-seronegative.

This clone was recorded a few times. The chain combines TRBV7-9 with TRBJ1-2; 7 nucleotides agree with TRBD1. The CDR3 length is 15 residues. Germline values: CDR1 SEHNR, CDR2 FQNEAQ (reference sequence). J gave up 5 bases and V 5 bases, and 11 bases lay outside the gene matches. This chain's CDR3 is CASSPEPGGSYGYTF. CDR3 DNA: TGTGCCAGCAGCCCCGAGCCAGGGGGGAGTTATGGCTACACCTTC.

The chain has TRBV4-1 and TRBJ1-2; possibly TRBD1 for D (5 bases). V lost 3 bases to trimming and J lost 5 bases, with 19 bases between them. The CDR3 sequence is 16 residues long. Per the germline V gene, CDR1 is MGHRA and CDR2 is YSYEKL. CDR3 amino acids: CASSHSTATREYGYTF. For the CDR3, the DNA is TGCGCCAGCAGCCATTCTACAGCGACCAGGGAATATGGCTACACCTTC.

As concerns this clone: One end of the junction fails to match germline, which may point to a read error. The chain is built from TRBV10-3 and TRBJ2-4; TRBD2 matches 12 bases. Germline loops: CDR1 ENHRY, CDR2 SYGVKD. The CDR3 sequence is 22 residues long. The CDR3 DNA follows: TGTGCCATCAGTGAGTCGACGCGGTGGACTAGCGGGACTAGGGGGGGCAAAAACAGTCAGTACTTC. Encoded protein: CAISESTRWTSGTRGGKNSQYF.

The chain combines TRBV4-1 with TRBJ1-4, with D maybe TRBD1 (5 bases). The V gene's germline CDR1 is MGHRA and CDR2 YSYEKL. The CDR3 spans 13 residues. The ends were cut back, 6 bases at V and 8 bases at J, with 13 bases in the middle. The DNA for the CDR3 is TGCGCCAGCAGTCTCAGGGAAAGGGAAAAACTGTTTTTT. This codes for CASSLREREKLFF.

CDR3 region: CAWSKPYNEQFF. Here the CDR3 DNA reads TGTGCCTGGAGTAAGCCCTACAATGAGCAGTTCTTC. The chain joins TRBV30 to TRBJ2-1; D gene unclear. There are 12 residues in the CDR3. From germline, CDR1 is GTSNPN and CDR2 SVGIG (reference sequence). V was cut by 2 bases and J by 2 bases, with 4 bases left in between.

The chain uses TRBV6-1 and TRBJ1-5; D call uncertain. The V and J ends lost 7 bases and 6 bases respectively, with 13 bases between them. The CDR3 covers 13 residues. Germline CDR1 and CDR2: MNHNS and SASEGT. CDR3 coding DNA: TGTGCCAGCACATTTGGAGAGGGTCAGCCCCAGCATTTT. Protein sequence: CASTFGEGQPQHF.

V gene TRBV5-1 combines with J gene TRBJ2-5; D may be TRBD1 (6 bases). CDR1 SGHRS and CDR2 YFSETQ come from the germline V gene. Trimming cost V 8 bases and J 5 bases, with 19 bases left between them. CDR3 length: 14 amino acids. The CDR3 nucleotides read TGCGCCAGGGGGGAATCAGGGGCAGGGGAGACCCAGTACTTC. Encoded protein: CARGESGAGETQYF. The full variable domain, in which reference TRBV5-1 and TRBJ2-5 provide the parts outside the CDR3, is KAGVTQTPRYLIKTRGQQVTLSCSPISGHRSVSWYQQTPGQGLQFLFEYFSETQRNKGNFPGRFSGRQFSNSRSEMNVSTLELGDSALYLCARGESGAGETQYFGPGTRLLVL.

The chain joins TRBV29-1 to TRBJ1-2; D is perhaps TRBD1 (5 bases). Germline-derived CDR1 and CDR2 are SQVTM and ANQGSEA. CDR3 size: 13 residues. The V end was cut by 4 bases, the J end by 1 base, with 10 bases between. The CDR3 loop is CSVARDGNYGYTF. The CDR3 DNA is TGCAGCGTTGCCAGGGATGGTAACTATGGCTACACCTTC.

This clone came up a few times. The genes are TRBV2 and TRBJ1-4; 9 nucleotides agree with TRBD1. J gave up 4 bases and V 6 bases, and 6 bases lay outside the gene matches. The germline V gene encodes CDR1 SNHLY and CDR2 FYNNEI. CDR3 length equals 15 residues. CDR3 region: CASRARQGDNEKLFF. Written as DNA, the CDR3 is TGTGCCAGCAGAGCCCGACAGGGGGATAATGAAAAACTGTTTTTT.

This clone was counted between two and nine times. V and J are TRBV2 and TRBJ2-1; 7 nucleotides agree with TRBD1. The CDR3 is 19 residues long. Germline V gene lookup returns CDR1 SNHLY and CDR2 FYNNEI. V was clipped by 5 bases and J by 3 bases; unmatched bases: 19. The CDR3 here is CASSLWLDREGAVYNEQFF. For the CDR3, the DNA is TGTGCCAGCAGTCTGTGGCTCGACCGAGAGGGGGCGGTCTACAATGAGCAGTTCTTC.

This chain uses TRBV11-2 with TRBJ2-7; D is ambiguous. CDR1 and CDR2 from the germline V gene are SGHAT and FQNNGV. CDR3 length: 12 amino acids. Trimming cost V 1 base and J 4 bases, with 5 bases left between them. The CDR3 protein is CASSLVRYEQYF. The CDR3 DNA follows: TGTGCCAGCAGCTTAGTCAGGTACGAGCAGTACTTC.

This rearrangement joins TRBV14 to TRBJ2-7, with 10 nucleotides matching TRBD2. Germline loops: CDR1 SGHDN, CDR2 FVKESK. The CDR3 extends over 18 amino acids. The ends lost 0 bases at V and 0 bases at J; junction bases unmatched: 8. The CDR3 nucleotides read TGTGCCAGCAGCCAAGAAACCCCACTAGCGGGGATCTCCTACGAGCAGTACTTC. This codes for CASSQETPLAGISYEQYF.

This clone was detected a few times. The chain links TRBV27 to TRBJ1-2, with D possibly matching TRBD1 (6 bases). CDR3 length: 13 amino acids. V dropped 3 bases and J dropped 7 bases, with 12 bases sitting between them. Germline loops: CDR1 MNHEY, CDR2 SMNVEV (reference sequence). CDR3 amino acids: CASSLVGRGGYTF. As DNA, the CDR3 is TGTGCCAGCAGTTTGGTCGGCAGGGGTGGCTACACCTTC.

V is TRBV7-9 and J is TRBJ2-7; the D gene is possibly TRBD2 (5 bases). There are 12 residues in the CDR3. V was trimmed by 5 bases and J by 9 bases, leaving 14 bases between them. The germline V gene has CDR1 SEHNR and CDR2 FQNEAQ (reference sequence). The CDR3, as DNA: TGTGCCAGCAGCCCGGGCCCCGCGGGGCAGTACTTC. It yields the protein CASSPGPAGQYF.

A remark on this clone: Other DNA sequences within the sample encode an identical CDR3. The chain recombines TRBV19 with TRBJ1-2; D remains unclear. The CDR3 has 16 residues. Germline V CDR1 and CDR2: LNHDA, SQIVND (reference sequence). Trimming removed 4 bases from V and 0 bases from J, with 15 bases in between. This CDR3 reads CASSRTVSTSNYGYTF. The DNA for the CDR3 is TGTGCCAGTAGTAGAACAGTCTCCACCTCTAACTATGGCTACACCTTC.

The genes are TRBV28 and TRBJ1-3, with 7 bases that match TRBD1. Germline V gene sequence: CDR1 MDHEN, CDR2 SYDVKM. This CDR3 has 14 residues. The junction had 4 bases not matched to a gene; V was cut back by 6 bases and J by 2 bases. The CDR3 spells CASSLTGTGNTIYF. For the CDR3, the DNA is TGTGCCAGCAGCCTGACAGGGACTGGAAACACCATATATTTT.